Listed below are T cell receptor beta chains from one sample, sequenced in a study of pediatric ulcerative colitis. The table came from immunoSEQ multiplex PCR; TCRdb's copy has only in-frame clones and leaves some out. The sample includes about 64,000 clones, 86% of them seen just once. Sequenced input: blood. Receptor source: a boy aged 10-17 years with severe ulcerative colitis. Both conserved end residues are part of each CDR3. Each record gives: V gene, D gene, J gene, clone size, CDR3 DNA, CDR3 protein. The D gene is left open where the match is weak. Size values are once, few and many counts, or a class for expanded clones, and some rows have none.

>TRBV13|TRBD2|TRBJ2-1|-
TGTGCCAGCAGCTTAGCCGGGACTAGCGGTGACAATGAGCAGTTCTTC
CASSLAGTSGDNEQFF
>TRBV6-6|-|TRBJ1-2|-
TGTGCCAGCAGTTCCCCGGGGAACGGCTACACCTTC
CASSSPGNGYTF
>TRBV9|-|TRBJ2-3|-
TGTGCCAGCAGCGTACCCGAACGCACAGATACGCAGTATTTT
CASSVPERTDTQYF
>TRBV5-1|-|TRBJ1-1|-
TGCGCCAGCAGCTTGGGACAGATTTACACTGAAGCTTTCTTT
CASSLGQIYTEAFF
>TRBV11-2|-|TRBJ2-6|-
TGTGCCAGCAGCTTATCGGGAGCTGGGGCCAACGTCCTGACTTTC
CASSLSGAGANVLTF
>TRBV27|-|TRBJ1-5|few
TGTGCCAGCAGTTTGACGGGGTTCAACCAGCCCCAGCATTTT
CASSLTGFNQPQHF
>TRBV4-1|-|TRBJ1-2|-
TGCGCCAGCAGCCAAGGCCCTCAGGGGCCCAAACTAAACTATGGCTACACCTTC
CASSQGPQGPKLNYGYTF
>TRBV15|-|TRBJ2-5|-
TGTGCCACCAGCAGTGGAAGGGTGAATCAGCGCCAAGAGACCCAGTACTTC
CATSSGRVNQRQETQYF
>TRBV7-6|-|TRBJ2-6|few
TGTGCCAGCAGCTTAATTCGCGGAACGGGGAGCTCTGGGGCCAACGTCCTGACTTTC
CASSLIRGTGSSGANVLTF
>TRBV30|-|TRBJ1-2|-
TGTGCCTGGAGTTTCGGCGGAAATAACTATGGCTACACCTTC
CAWSFGGNNYGYTF
>TRBV30|TRBD2|TRBJ2-7|-
TGTGCCTGGAGTGTAACACTAGCGGAGGCAGCCTACGAGCAGTACTTC
CAWSVTLAEAAYEQYF
>TRBV7-6|TRBD1|TRBJ1-1|-
TGTGCCAGCAGCCAACTCTGGACAGGAAAGGACACTGAAGCTTTCTTT
CASSQLWTGKDTEAFF
>TRBV7-9|-|TRBJ2-7|-
TGTGCCAGCAGCTCTACGCGGGACCTCTCCTACGAGCAGTACTTC
CASSSTRDLSYEQYF
>TRBV18|TRBD1|TRBJ1-4|-
TGTGCCAGCTCACCGGCGACAGGGGTCAGAGAAAAACTGTTTTTT
CASSPATGVREKLFF
>TRBV29-1|-|TRBJ2-5|-
TGCAGCGTTGGGCGGGACGGTCAAGAGACCCAGTACTTC
CSVGRDGQETQYF
>TRBV4-1|-|TRBJ2-7|-
TGCGCCAGCAGCCCCCTCGTCGGGAGTTCGTACGAGCAGTACTTC
CASSPLVGSSYEQYF
>TRBV29-1|-|TRBJ2-1|-
TGCAGCGTTGAAGATACTTTGGACTATGGGAAGCCAGTCTTC
CSVEDTLDYGKPVF
>TRBV15|-|TRBJ1-2|-
TGTGCCACCAGCGAGGGGCGAGGGGTCTATGGCTACACCTTC
CATSEGRGVYGYTF
>TRBV29-1|-|TRBJ2-7|-
TGCAGCGCCACCCTAGAAGACAGAGGCTACGAGCAGTACTTC
CSATLEDRGYEQYF
>TRBV7-9|-|TRBJ2-1|-
TGTGCCAGCAGCTTAAATGCGGGGGCTCATGAGCAGTTCTTC
CASSLNAGAHEQFF
>TRBV7-8|TRBD2|TRBJ2-7|-
TGTGCCAGCAGCCCGTCGAGGGCGGGAGATTACTACGAGCAGTACTTC
CASSPSRAGDYYEQYF
>TRBV9|-|TRBJ1-3|-
TGTGCCAGCAGCGGGACAGTCCTCTCTGGAAACACCATATATTTT
CASSGTVLSGNTIYF
>TRBV30|-|TRBJ2-3|-
TGTGCCTGTTCACCGGGTAGAGGGGCCACAGATACGCAGTATTTT
CACSPGRGATDTQYF
>TRBV6-1|-|TRBJ2-5|-
TGTGCCAGCTATAGGAGTGGAGAGACCCAGTACTTC
CASYRSGETQYF
>TRBV19|-|TRBJ1-2|-
TGTGCCAGTAGTGCCGGGACTACTGGGATTAGCTACACCTTC
CASSAGTTGISYTF
>TRBV4-1|TRBD2|TRBJ2-1|-
TGCGCCAGCAGCCAACTTCCCGGGACTAGCAATGAGCAGTTCTTC
CASSQLPGTSNEQFF
>TRBV9|-|TRBJ2-1|-
TGTGCCAGCAGCGTATTACCCGCCTACAATGAGCAGTTCTTC
CASSVLPAYNEQFF
>TRBV19|-|TRBJ2-5|once
TGTGCCAGTAGTACTGGGGCGGACCTACTAGAGACCCAGTACTTC
CASSTGADLLETQYF
>TRBV30|TRBD2|TRBJ2-5|once
TGTGCCTGGAGTGTAAGCGGGAGGGGGCTTGAGACCCAGTACTTC
CAWSVSGRGLETQYF
>TRBV19|-|TRBJ1-1|-
TGTGCCAGTAGTATCCCGGACACTGAAGCTTTCTTT
CASSIPDTEAFF
>TRBV19|TRBD2|TRBJ2-3|-
TGTGCCAGTAGACGGTCGGGAGGGTCTAGCACAGATACGCAGTATTTT
CASRRSGGSSTDTQYF
>TRBV10-2|-|TRBJ2-1|-
TGCGCCAGCAGTGGTGGGAGTCTTGCCTACAATGAGCAGTTCTTC
CASSGGSLAYNEQFF
>TRBV10-3|TRBD2|TRBJ2-3|-
TGTGCCATCAGTGCACGGACTAGCGCCCTACCGCTAGATACGCAGTATTTT
CAISARTSALPLDTQYF
>TRBV18|-|TRBJ2-7|-
TGTGCCAGCTCACCTGTTGACAGCTCCTACGAGCAGTACTTC
CASSPVDSSYEQYF
>TRBV9|-|TRBJ1-1|once
TGTGCCAGCACTCCGGATCGGATAACTGAAGCTTTCTTT
CASTPDRITEAFF
>TRBV4-2|-|TRBJ2-3|-
TGTGCCAGCAGCCAAGGTTCCCCGGGAGATACGCAGTATTTT
CASSQGSPGDTQYF
>TRBV5-6|TRBD2|TRBJ2-5|-
TGTGCCAGCAGCTTGGTAGCGGGCGCATCCGGGACCCAGTACTTC
CASSLVAGASGTQYF
>TRBV6-1|TRBD1|TRBJ1-2|-
TGTGCCAGCAGTGAGACAGGGCTGAGGGGCTACACCTTC
CASSETGLRGYTF
>TRBV19|TRBD1|TRBJ1-2|-
TGTGCCAGTAACGGACAGGGTTTAAACTATGGCTACACCTTC
CASNGQGLNYGYTF
>TRBV6-5|-|TRBJ2-3|-
TGTGCCAGCAGCGTCCAAGGGCGTCATACGCAGTATTTT
CASSVQGRHTQYF
>TRBV2|-|TRBJ1-3|-
TGTGCCAGCAGTGTGAGCAGGAGCCACTCTGGAAACACCATATATTTT
CASSVSRSHSGNTIYF
>TRBV5-1|-|TRBJ2-1|-
TGCGCCAGCAGCGCCCCCAGGGAAGCGTACAATGAGCAGTTCTTC
CASSAPREAYNEQFF
>TRBV7-2|-|TRBJ1-3|-
TGTGCCAGCAGCTTAGTGTTTGACGACACCATATATTTT
CASSLVFDDTIYF
>TRBV6-1|TRBD1|TRBJ2-7|-
TGTGCCAGCAGTGGTTTCTTACGGGACAGGGATAACGAGCAGTACTTC
CASSGFLRDRDNEQYF
>TRBV5-1|TRBD1|TRBJ1-1|once
TGCGCCAGCAAAGAGGGGGCGAACACTGAAGCTTTCTTT
CASKEGANTEAFF
>TRBV13|-|TRBJ2-7|few
TGTGCCAGCAGCGGACGGGGCTACTACGAGCAGTACTTC
CASSGRGYYEQYF
>TRBV7-7|-|TRBJ2-2|once
TGTGCTAGCAGCTTGCAGGGAGCCGGGGAGCTGTTTTTT
CASSLQGAGELFF
>TRBV27|-|TRBJ2-7|-
TGTGCCAGCAGTTTTCAACGGGGCTACGAGCAGTACTTC
CASSFQRGYEQYF
>TRBV21-1|-|TRBJ2-7|-
TGTGCCAGCAGCAAAGACGCCCCAGGGCCGAAGCCCTACGAGCAGTACTTC
CASSKDAPGPKPYEQYF
>TRBV25-1|TRBD1|TRBJ2-1|-
TGTGCCAGCAGGAGGGACAGGGGGCCCTACAATGAGCAGTTCTTC
CASRRDRGPYNEQFF
>TRBV10-3|-|TRBJ2-5|-
TGTGCCATCAGTGACGGTGCGAGGAGCCAAGAGACCCAGTACTTC
CAISDGARSQETQYF
>TRBV7-7|TRBD2|TRBJ2-5|-
TGTGCTAGCAGCTTAGGAAGCGGGGTACAAGAGACCCAGTACTTC
CASSLGSGVQETQYF
>TRBV15|TRBD1|TRBJ2-5|-
TGTGCCACCAGCGCCCAGACAGGGGGGTACCAAGAGACCCAGTACTTC
CATSAQTGGYQETQYF
>TRBV7-3|-|TRBJ2-2|-
TGTGCCAGCAGCTTAACATTCGGAATAGCGGACACCGGGGAGCTGTTTTTT
CASSLTFGIADTGELFF
>TRBV7-9|-|TRBJ1-2|-
TGTGCCAGCAGCCCTCCCGACCTACAGGGTTCCTATGGCTACACCTTC
CASSPPDLQGSYGYTF
>TRBV5-6|TRBD2|TRBJ2-7|-
TGTGCCAGCAGCAGCGAGGGACTAGCGGGAGTATACGAGCAGTACTTC
CASSSEGLAGVYEQYF
>TRBV7-2|-|TRBJ2-7|-
TGTGCCAGCAGCAAGGGACGGAGCTCCTACGAGCAGTACTTC
CASSKGRSSYEQYF
>TRBV6-6|TRBD1|TRBJ2-1|-
TGTGCCAGCAGTTACCAGGGACAGGAGCAGTTCTTC
CASSYQGQEQFF
>TRBV29-1|-|TRBJ2-1|-
TGCAGCGTTGAAGATCAGCTCAATGAGCAGTTCTTC
CSVEDQLNEQFF
>TRBV6-7|-|TRBJ2-3|once
TGTGCCAGGGACGCCTACTTGCGGGTCACAGATACGCAGTATTTT
CARDAYLRVTDTQYF